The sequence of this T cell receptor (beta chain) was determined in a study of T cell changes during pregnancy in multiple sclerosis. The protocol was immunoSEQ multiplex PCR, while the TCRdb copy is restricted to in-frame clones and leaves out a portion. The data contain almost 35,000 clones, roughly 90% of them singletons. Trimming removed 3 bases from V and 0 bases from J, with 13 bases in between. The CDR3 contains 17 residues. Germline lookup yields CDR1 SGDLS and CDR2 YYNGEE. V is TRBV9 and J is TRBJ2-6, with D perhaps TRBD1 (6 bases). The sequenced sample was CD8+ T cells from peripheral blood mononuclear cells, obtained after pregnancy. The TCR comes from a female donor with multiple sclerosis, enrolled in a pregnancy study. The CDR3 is CASSDSGRGSGANVLTF. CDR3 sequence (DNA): TGTGCCAGCAGCGATTCCGGCAGGGGCTCTGGGGCCAACGTCCTGACTTTC.